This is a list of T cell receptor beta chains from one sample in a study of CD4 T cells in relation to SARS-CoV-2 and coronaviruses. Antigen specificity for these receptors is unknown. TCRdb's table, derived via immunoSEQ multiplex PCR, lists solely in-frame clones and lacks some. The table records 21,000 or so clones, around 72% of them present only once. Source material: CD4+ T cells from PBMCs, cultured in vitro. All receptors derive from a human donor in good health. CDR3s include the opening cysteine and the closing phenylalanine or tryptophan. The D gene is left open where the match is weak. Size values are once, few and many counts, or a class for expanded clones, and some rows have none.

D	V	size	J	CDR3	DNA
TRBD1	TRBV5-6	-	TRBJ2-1	CASSSGQADNEQFF	TGTGCCAGCAGCTCAGGACAGGCAGACAATGAGCAGTTCTTC
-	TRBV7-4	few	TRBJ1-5	CASRRGNQPQHF	TGTGCCAGCAGGAGGGGGAATCAGCCCCAGCATTTT
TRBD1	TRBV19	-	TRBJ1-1	CASSIDRDTEAFF	TGTGCCAGTAGTATCGACAGGGACACTGAAGCTTTCTTT
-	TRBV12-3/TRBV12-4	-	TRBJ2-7	CASSPRGGYEQYF	TGTGCCAGCAGTCCTCGAGGGGGCTACGAGCAGTACTTC
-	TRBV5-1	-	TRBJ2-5	CASSIQETQYF	TGCGCCAGCAGCATACAAGAGACCCAGTACTTC
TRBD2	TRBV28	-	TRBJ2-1	CASIGGWGTYNEQFF	TGTGCCAGCATCGGGGGGTGGGGGACCTACAATGAGCAGTTCTTC
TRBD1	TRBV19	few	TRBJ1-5	CASSAGQADQPQHF	TGTGCCAGTAGTGCAGGACAGGCCGATCAGCCCCAGCATTTT
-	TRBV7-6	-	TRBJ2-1	CASSLVGGEQFF	TGTGCCAGCAGCTTAGTGGGGGGTGAGCAGTTCTTC
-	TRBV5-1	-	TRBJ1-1	CASSFDSTVTEAFF	TGCGCCAGCAGCTTTGACAGTACAGTCACTGAAGCTTTCTTT
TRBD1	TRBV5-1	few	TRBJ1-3	CASSLVGQGLRGNTIYF	TGCGCCAGCAGCTTGGTGGGACAGGGATTGAGGGGAAACACCATATATTTT
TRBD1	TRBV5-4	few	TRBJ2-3	CASSLGGTGGSDTQYF	TGTGCCAGCAGCTTGGGAGGGACAGGGGGCTCAGATACGCAGTATTTT
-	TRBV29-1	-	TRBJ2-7	CSVNQRGSAEQYF	TGCAGCGTTAACCAGCGCGGTTCGGCCGAGCAGTACTTC
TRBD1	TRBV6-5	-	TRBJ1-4	CASSSHGGRDSEKLFF	TGTGCCAGCAGTTCCCACGGTGGCAGGGACAGTGAAAAACTGTTTTTT
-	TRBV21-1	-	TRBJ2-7	CASSKGTGGPYEQYF	TGTGCCAGCAGCAAAGGGACAGGGGGTCCGTACGAGCAGTACTTC
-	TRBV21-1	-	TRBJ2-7	CASSPRLAGGPWSYEQYF	TGTGCCAGCAGCCCCCGCCTAGCGGGAGGCCCGTGGTCCTACGAGCAGTACTTC
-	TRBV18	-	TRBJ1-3	CASSPPNQVSSGNTIYF	TGTGCCAGCTCACCCCCAAACCAGGTCTCCTCTGGAAACACCATATATTTT
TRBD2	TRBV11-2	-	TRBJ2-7	CASSLDILAGVYEQYF	TGTGCCAGCAGCTTAGATATACTAGCGGGAGTGTACGAGCAGTACTTC
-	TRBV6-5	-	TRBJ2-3	CASGMYAGSADTQYF	TGTGCCAGCGGAATGTATGCCGGGAGCGCAGATACGCAGTATTTT
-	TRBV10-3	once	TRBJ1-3	CAISVEGGGNTIYF	TGTGCCATCAGTGTTGAGGGAGGTGGAAACACCATATATTTT
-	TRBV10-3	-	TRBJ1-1	CAISARMNTEAFF	TGTGCCATCAGTGCCCGAATGAACACTGAAGCTTTCTTT
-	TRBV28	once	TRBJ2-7	CASSRDTYEQYF	TGTGCCAGCAGCCGGGACACCTACGAGCAGTACTTC
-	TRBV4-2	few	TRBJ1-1	CASSQPHGGDTEAFF	TGTGCCAGCAGCCAACCTCATGGGGGGGACACTGAAGCTTTCTTT
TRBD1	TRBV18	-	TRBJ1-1	CASSQDRGETEAFF	TGTGCCAGCTCTCAGGACAGGGGCGAGACTGAAGCTTTCTTT
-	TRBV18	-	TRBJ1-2	CASSPQPANYGYTF	TGTGCCAGCTCACCACAACCCGCTAACTATGGCTACACCTTC
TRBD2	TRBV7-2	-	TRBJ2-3	CASSLGPAGVKDTQYF	TGTGCCAGCAGCTTAGGTCCAGCGGGAGTTAAAGATACGCAGTATTTT
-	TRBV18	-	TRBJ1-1	CASLGRLNTEAFF	TGTGCCAGTTTGGGTCGGTTGAACACTGAAGCTTTCTTT
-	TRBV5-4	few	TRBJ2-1	CASGTDTYNEQFF	TGTGCCAGCGGAACGGACACTTACAATGAGCAGTTCTTC
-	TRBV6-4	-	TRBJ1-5	CASSETSDQPQHF	TGTGCCAGCAGTGAGACTAGCGATCAGCCCCAGCATTTT
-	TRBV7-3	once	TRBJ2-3	CASSSSSGTDTQYF	TGTGCCAGCAGCTCTTCCAGTGGCACAGATACGCAGTATTTT
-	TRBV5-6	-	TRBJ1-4	CASRDAGNWTNEKLFF	TGTGCCAGCAGGGACGCAGGGAATTGGACTAATGAAAAACTGTTTTTT
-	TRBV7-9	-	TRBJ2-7	CASSRNSVSREQYF	TGTGCCAGCAGCAGGAACAGTGTCAGTCGGGAGCAGTACTTC
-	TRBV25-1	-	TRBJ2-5	CASSDKETQYF	TGTGCCAGCAGTGACAAGGAGACCCAGTACTTC
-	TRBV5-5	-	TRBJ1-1	CASSFHTLELSPEAFF	TGTGCCAGCAGCTTCCATACACTGGAGCTGTCCCCTGAAGCTTTCTTT
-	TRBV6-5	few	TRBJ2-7	CASWTADSSSYEQYF	TGTGCCAGCTGGACCGCGGACTCCTCCTCCTACGAGCAGTACTTC
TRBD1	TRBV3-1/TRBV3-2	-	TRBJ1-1	CASSQFGTGLSFF	TGTGCCAGCAGCCAATTCGGGACAGGGTTATCTTTCTTT
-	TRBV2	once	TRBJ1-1	CASSHMVNSLTTEAFF	TGTGCCAGCAGCCACATGGTCAACAGTCTGACCACTGAAGCTTTCTTT
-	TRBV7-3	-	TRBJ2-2	CASSPTVIGYTGELFF	TGTGCCAGCAGCCCTACTGTGATAGGGTACACCGGGGAGCTGTTTTTT
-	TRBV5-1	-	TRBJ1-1	CASSLSYGGEAFF	TGCGCCAGCAGCTTGAGCTACGGGGGTGAAGCTTTCTTT
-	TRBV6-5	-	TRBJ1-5	CASIGAPGQPQHF	TGTGCCAGCATCGGCGCGCCTGGGCAGCCCCAGCATTTT
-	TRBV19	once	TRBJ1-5	CASSRDNYSNQPQHF	TGTGCCAGTAGTAGGGACAACTATAGCAATCAGCCCCAGCATTTT
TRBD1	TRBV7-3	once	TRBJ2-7	CASSSGQGNYEQYF	TGTGCCAGCAGCTCCGGACAGGGGAACTACGAGCAGTACTTC
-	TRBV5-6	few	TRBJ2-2	CASSLVGLTEDTGELFF	TGTGCCAGCAGCTTGGTCGGCCTGACTGAGGACACCGGGGAGCTGTTTTTT
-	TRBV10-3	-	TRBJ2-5	CAISEAGSEETQYF	TGTGCCATCAGTGAGGCAGGTTCTGAAGAGACCCAGTACTTC
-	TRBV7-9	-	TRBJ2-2	CASSQSREWNTGELFF	TGTGCCAGCAGCCAGTCGAGGGAGTGGAACACCGGGGAGCTGTTTTTT
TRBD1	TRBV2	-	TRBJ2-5	CASSPGQGLTQYF	TGTGCCAGCAGTCCTGGACAGGGGTTGACCCAGTACTTC
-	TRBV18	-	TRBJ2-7	CASSPATHYEQYF	TGTGCCAGCTCACCAGCGACCCACTACGAGCAGTACTTC
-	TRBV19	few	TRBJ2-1	CASSIVVGGNEQFF	TGTGCCAGTAGTATCGTCGTCGGGGGCAATGAGCAGTTCTTC
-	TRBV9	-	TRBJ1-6	CASSVGPLTSPLHF	TGTGCCAGCAGCGTTGGGCCGTTGACTTCACCCCTCCACTTT
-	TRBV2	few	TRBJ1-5	CASSEAGRDQPQHF	TGTGCCAGCAGTGAAGCCGGTAGGGATCAGCCCCAGCATTTT
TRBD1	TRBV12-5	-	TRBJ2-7	CASGLGTGYGEQYF	TGTGCTAGTGGTTTAGGGACAGGGTACGGCGAGCAGTACTTC
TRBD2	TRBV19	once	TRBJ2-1	CASSPIQREPGNEQFF	TGTGCCAGTAGCCCCATTCAGCGGGAGCCTGGGAATGAGCAGTTCTTC
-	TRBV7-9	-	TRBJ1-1	CASSLAGQVEAFF	TGTGCCAGCAGCTTAGCGGGGCAGGTTGAAGCTTTCTTT
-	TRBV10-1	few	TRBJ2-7	CASSEEGEQYF	TGCGCCAGCAGTGAGGAGGGCGAGCAGTACTTC
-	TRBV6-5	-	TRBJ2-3	CASSYRGAGDTQYF	TGTGCCAGCAGTTATAGGGGCGCGGGAGATACGCAGTATTTT